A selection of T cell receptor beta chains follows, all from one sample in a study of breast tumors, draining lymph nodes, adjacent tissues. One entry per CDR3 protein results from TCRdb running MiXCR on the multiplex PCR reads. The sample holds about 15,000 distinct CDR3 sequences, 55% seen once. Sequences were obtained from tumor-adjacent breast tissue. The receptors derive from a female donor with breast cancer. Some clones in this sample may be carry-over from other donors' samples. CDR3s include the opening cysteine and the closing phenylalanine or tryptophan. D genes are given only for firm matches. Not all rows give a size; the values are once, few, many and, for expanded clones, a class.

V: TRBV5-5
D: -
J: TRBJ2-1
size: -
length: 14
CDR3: CASSSRGNYNEQFF
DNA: TGTGCCAGCAGCTCCCGGGGGAACTACAATGAGCAGTTCTTC

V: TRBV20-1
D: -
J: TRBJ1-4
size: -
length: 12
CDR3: CSAAGRGEKLFF
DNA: TGCAGTGCAGCGGGTCGAGGCGAAAAACTGTTTTTT

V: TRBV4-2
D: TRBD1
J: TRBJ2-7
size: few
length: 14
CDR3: CASSPGTENYEQYF
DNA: TGTGCCAGCAGCCCCGGGACAGAAAACTACGAGCAGTACTTC

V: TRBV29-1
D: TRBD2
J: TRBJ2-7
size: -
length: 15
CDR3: CSVEVAGGPSYEQYF
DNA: TGCAGCGTTGAAGTAGCGGGGGGGCCCTCCTACGAGCAGTACTTC

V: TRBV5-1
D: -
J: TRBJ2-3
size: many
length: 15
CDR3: CASRPDAGGRDTQYF
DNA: TGCGCCAGCAGACCGGACGCTGGGGGCCGAGATACGCAGTATTTT

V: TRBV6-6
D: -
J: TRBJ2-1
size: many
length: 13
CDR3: CASSLQTYNEQFF
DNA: TGTGCCAGCAGCCTACAAACCTACAATGAGCAGTTCTTC

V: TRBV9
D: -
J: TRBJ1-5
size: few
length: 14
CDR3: CASSVGGSNQPQHF
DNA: TGTGCCAGCAGCGTAGGTGGCAGCAATCAGCCCCAGCATTTT

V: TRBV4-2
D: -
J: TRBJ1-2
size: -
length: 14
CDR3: CASSQDQGPYGYTF
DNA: TGTGCCAGCAGCCAAGATCAGGGACCCTATGGCTACACCTTC

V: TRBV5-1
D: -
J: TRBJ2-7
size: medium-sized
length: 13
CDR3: CASSQGSNYEQYF
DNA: TGCGCCAGCAGCCAGGGGAGTAATTACGAGCAGTACTTC

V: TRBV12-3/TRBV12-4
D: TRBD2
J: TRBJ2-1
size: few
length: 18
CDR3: CASSFTSGGVSSYNEQFF
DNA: TGTGCCAGCAGTTTCACTAGCGGGGGGGTAAGCTCCTACAATGAGCAGTTCTTC

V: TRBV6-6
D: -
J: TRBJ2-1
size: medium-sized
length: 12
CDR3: CASGLGANEQFF
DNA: TGTGCCAGCGGTCTAGGGGCAAATGAGCAGTTCTTC

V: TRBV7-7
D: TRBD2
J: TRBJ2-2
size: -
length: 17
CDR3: CASSEGTSGRVSGELFF
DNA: TGTGCTAGCAGCGAAGGGACTAGCGGGAGAGTGTCCGGGGAGCTGTTTTTT

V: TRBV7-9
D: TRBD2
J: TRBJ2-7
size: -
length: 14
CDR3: CASSSWTSGTEQYF
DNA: TGTGCCAGCAGCTCCTGGACTAGCGGGACCGAGCAGTACTTC

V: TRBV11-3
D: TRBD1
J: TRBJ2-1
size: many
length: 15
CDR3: CASSLGTGGDNEQFF
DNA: TGTGCCAGCAGCCTGGGGACAGGGGGAGACAATGAGCAGTTCTTC

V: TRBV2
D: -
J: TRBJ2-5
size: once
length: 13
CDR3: CASSEAYGETQYF
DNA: TGTGCCAGCAGTGAAGCGTATGGGGAGACCCAGTACTTC

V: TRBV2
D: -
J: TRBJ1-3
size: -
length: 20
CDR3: CASRERSGTSGRVAGNTIYF
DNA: TGTGCCAGCAGGGAAAGATCCGGGACTAGCGGGAGGGTAGCGGGAAACACCATATATTTT

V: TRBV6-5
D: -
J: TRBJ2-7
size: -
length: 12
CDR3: CASRRTGSEQYF
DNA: TGTGCCAGCAGACGCACAGGGAGCGAGCAGTACTTC

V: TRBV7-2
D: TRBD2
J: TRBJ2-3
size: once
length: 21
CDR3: CASSLVAPGLAGGYGTDTQYF
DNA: TGTGCCAGCAGCTTAGTTGCGCCGGGACTAGCGGGAGGATATGGCACAGATACGCAGTATTTT

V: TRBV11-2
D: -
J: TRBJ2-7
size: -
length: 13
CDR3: CASSRDPRLEQYF
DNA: TGTGCCAGCAGCCGTGACCCTAGGTTGGAGCAGTACTTC

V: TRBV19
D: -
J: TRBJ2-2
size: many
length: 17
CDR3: CASSTNPGWGNTGELFF
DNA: TGTGCCAGTAGCACTAACCCTGGGTGGGGGAACACCGGGGAGCTGTTTTTT

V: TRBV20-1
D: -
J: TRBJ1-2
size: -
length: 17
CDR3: CSARVAIFLCANYGYTF
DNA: TGCAGTGCTAGAGTGGCTATATTCTTATGTGCTAACTATGGCTACACCTTC

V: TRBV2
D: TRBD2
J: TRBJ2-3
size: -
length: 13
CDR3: CATERGGRDTQYF
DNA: TGTGCCACGGAGCGGGGGGGCCGAGATACGCAGTATTTT

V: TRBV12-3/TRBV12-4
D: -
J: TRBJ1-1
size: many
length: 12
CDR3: CASGIGRTEAFF
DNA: TGTGCCAGCGGCATAGGGAGGACTGAAGCTTTCTTT

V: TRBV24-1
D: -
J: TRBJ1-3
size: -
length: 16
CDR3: CATSDNPGTAGNTIYF
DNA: TGTGCCACCAGTGACAATCCAGGGACCGCTGGAAACACCATATATTTT

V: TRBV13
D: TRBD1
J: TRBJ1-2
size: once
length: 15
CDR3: CASSEEGAPWDGYTF
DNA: TGTGCCAGCAGCGAAGAGGGGGCCCCCTGGGATGGCTACACCTTC

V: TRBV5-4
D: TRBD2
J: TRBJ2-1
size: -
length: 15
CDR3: CASGLTSARHNEQFF
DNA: TGTGCCAGCGGCTTGACTAGCGCGAGACACAATGAGCAGTTCTTC

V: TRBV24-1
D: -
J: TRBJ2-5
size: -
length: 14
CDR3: CATSDAKGSSSQYF
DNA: TGTGCCACCAGTGATGCCAAAGGTAGCTCGTCCCAGTACTTC

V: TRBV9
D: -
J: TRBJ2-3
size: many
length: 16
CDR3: CASSGRMGVSTDTQYF
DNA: TGTGCCAGCAGCGGTCGGATGGGGGTGAGCACAGATACGCAGTATTTT

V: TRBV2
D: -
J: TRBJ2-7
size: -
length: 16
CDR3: CASSAVDPLASSEQYF
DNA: TGTGCCAGCAGTGCGGTCGACCCCCTCGCATCCTCCGAGCAGTACTTC